The clone carrying this T cell receptor beta chain has a handful of counts. The sample belongs to a study of blood T cell repertoires in COVID-19. Overall study context: From T cells, B-cell-depleted T cells, or PBMCs came the material, which was cDNA or gDNA.

Using immunoSEQ multiplex PCR, the repertoire was profiled, and TCRdb retains in-frame clones only, with some absent. The sample lists fewer than 250,000 clones, roughly four fifths seen once, with about 3.6% in the top ten. Each exposed participant met a COVID-19 case in the 2 weeks preceding study entry. The J segment lost 8 bases and the V segment lost 2 bases, leaving 8 bases of the junction unmatched. CDR3 length: 16 residues. Germline values: CDR1 MNHEY, CDR2 SVGAGI. This TCR was sampled from a woman aged 40 to 50 who had been exposed to COVID-19. The sample comprised PBMCs or T cells enriched from blood (not recorded which). V gene TRBV6-5 combines with J gene TRBJ2-1; 11 bases are a match to TRBD1. The CDR3 sequence: CASSYRGQGGKDEQFF. CDR3 DNA sequence: TGTGCCAGCAGTTACCGGGGACAGGGGGGTAAGGATGAGCAGTTCTTC.